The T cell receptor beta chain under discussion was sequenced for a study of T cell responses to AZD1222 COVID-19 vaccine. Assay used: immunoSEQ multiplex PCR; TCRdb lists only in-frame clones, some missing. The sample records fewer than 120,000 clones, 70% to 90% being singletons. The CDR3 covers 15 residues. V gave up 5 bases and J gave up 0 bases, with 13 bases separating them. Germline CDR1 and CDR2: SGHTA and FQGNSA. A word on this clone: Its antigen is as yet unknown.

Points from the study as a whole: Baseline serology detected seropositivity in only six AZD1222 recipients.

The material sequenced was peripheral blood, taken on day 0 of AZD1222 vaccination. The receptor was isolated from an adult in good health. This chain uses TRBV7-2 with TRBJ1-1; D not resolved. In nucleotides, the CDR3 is TGTGCCAGCAGCCCCCGCGACGGGCTGAACACTGAAGCTTTCTTT. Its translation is CASSPRDGLNTEAFF.